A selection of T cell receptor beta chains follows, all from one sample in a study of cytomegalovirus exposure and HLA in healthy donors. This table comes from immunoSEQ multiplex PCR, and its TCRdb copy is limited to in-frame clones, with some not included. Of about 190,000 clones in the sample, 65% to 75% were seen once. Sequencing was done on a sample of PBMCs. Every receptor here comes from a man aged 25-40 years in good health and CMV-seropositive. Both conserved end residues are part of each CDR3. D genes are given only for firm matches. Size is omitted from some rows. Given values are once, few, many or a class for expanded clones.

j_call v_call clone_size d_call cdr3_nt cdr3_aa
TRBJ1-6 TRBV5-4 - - TGTGCCAGCAGCTTGGGTGAGTCACCCCTCCACTTT CASSLGESPLHF
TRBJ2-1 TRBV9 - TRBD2 TGTGCCAGCAGCCCCTCCGGAGCGGGAGCTTTCTTC CASSPSGAGAFF
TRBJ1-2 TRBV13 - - TGTGCCAGCAGCCGTCGCAGGGAGGGATCTAACTATGGCTACACCTTC CASSRRREGSNYGYTF
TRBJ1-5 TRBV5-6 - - TGTGCCAGCACCGAGGAAGGGGGTTCCAACCTTTCGGGCAATCAGCCCCAGCATTTT CASTEEGGSNLSGNQPQHF
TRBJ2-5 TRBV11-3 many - TGTGCCAGCAGCTTAAACGGACAGTGGGGGGAGACCCAGTACTTC CASSLNGQWGETQYF
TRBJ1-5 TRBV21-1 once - TGTGCCAGCAGCAGACCGACAGGGTCAAAACATCAGCCCCAGCATTTT CASSRPTGSKHQPQHF
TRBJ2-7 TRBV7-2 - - TGTGCCAGCAGCTGGGGGCGGCGATCGTACGAGCAGTACTTC CASSWGRRSYEQYF
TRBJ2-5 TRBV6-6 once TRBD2 TGTGCCAGCAGTGACCCAGGGACTAGTGAGAAGGCCCAGTACTTC CASSDPGTSEKAQYF
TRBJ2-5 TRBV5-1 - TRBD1 TGCGCCAGCAGCTTACCAGGGGGTAAAGAGACCCAGTACTTC CASSLPGGKETQYF
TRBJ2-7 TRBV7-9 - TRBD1 TGTTCCAGCAGCTTCGCGAGGGACAGGGGAAGGGGGCCCTACGAGCAGTACTTC CSSSFARDRGRGPYEQYF
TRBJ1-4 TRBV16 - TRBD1 TGTGCCAGCAGCCAGAGACAGGGGGCGTCTAATGAAAAACTGTTTTTT CASSQRQGASNEKLFF
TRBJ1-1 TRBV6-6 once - TGTGCCAGCACCACGAGGGTGAACACTGAAGCTTTCTTT CASTTRVNTEAFF
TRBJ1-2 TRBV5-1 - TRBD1 TGCGCCAGCAGCTTGGAGACAGGGGTCGGCTATGGCTACACCTTC CASSLETGVGYGYTF
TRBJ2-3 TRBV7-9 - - TGTTCCAGCAGCCCCCCCGGACTCCGCACAGATACGCAGTATTTT CSSSPPGLRTDTQYF
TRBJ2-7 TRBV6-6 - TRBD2 TGTGCCAGCAGTGATGGGACTAGCGGGGCTTCGCAGTACTTC CASSDGTSGASQYF
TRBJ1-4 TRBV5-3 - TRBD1 TGTGCCAGAAGCCTCCCGAGACAGGGGCGGGGGACTAATGAAAAACTGTTTTTT CARSLPRQGRGTNEKLFF
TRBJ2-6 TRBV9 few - TGTGCCAGCAGCCCGTTCTTCCGTGCTGGGGCCAACGTCCTGACTTTC CASSPFFRAGANVLTF
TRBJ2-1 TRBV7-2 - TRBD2 TGTGCCAGCAGCCTACGGACTAGCGGGATTCTGGGCAATGAGCAGTTCTTC CASSLRTSGILGNEQFF
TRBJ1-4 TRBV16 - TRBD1 TGTGCCAGCAGCCAAATTTTGGACAGGGATGAAAAACTGTTTTTT CASSQILDRDEKLFF
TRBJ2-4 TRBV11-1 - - TGTGCCAGCAGCTTAAATACAGGGCGAGACATTCAGTACTTC CASSLNTGRDIQYF
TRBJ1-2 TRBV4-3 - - TGCGCCAGCAGCCAAGGATTTGGAGGTAGGGATGGCTACACCTTC CASSQGFGGRDGYTF
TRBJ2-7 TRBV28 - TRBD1 TGTGCCAGCAGCTCACCGGGACAGGGGTCGGGGGAGCAGTACTTC CASSSPGQGSGEQYF
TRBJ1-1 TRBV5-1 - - TGCGCCAGCAGCTTGGACAGGGCGGACACTGAAGCTTTCTTT CASSLDRADTEAFF
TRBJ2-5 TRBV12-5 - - TGTGCTAGTGGTTTGACCGGGACACCGATCCAAGAGACCCAGTACTTC CASGLTGTPIQETQYF
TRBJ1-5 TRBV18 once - TGTGCCAGCTCAATGGGGGGGGGCGGCAATCAGCCCCAGCATTTT CASSMGGGGNQPQHF
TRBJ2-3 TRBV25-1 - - TGTGCCAGCAGTGAAGAGGGAATTACAGATACGCAGTATTTT CASSEEGITDTQYF
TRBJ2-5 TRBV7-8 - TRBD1 TGTGCCAGCAGCTCGGGACAGGAAGAGACCCAGTACTTC CASSSGQEETQYF
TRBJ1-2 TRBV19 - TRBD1 TGTGCCAGTGGAGTACAGGGGGCGTTATATGGCTACACCTTC CASGVQGALYGYTF
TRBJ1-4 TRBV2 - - TGTGCCAGCAGTCCCAGGGTAACTAATGAAAAACTGTTTTTT CASSPRVTNEKLFF
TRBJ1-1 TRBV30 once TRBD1 TGTGCCTGGAGTGTGGGGACAGTCGCTGAAGCTTTCTTT CAWSVGTVAEAFF
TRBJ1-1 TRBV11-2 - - TGTGCCAGCAGCTTCGACGAGGCAGACACTGAAGCTTTCTTT CASSFDEADTEAFF
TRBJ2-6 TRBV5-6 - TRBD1 TGTGCCAGCAGACCTGAGACAGGGTACGGGGCCAACGTCCTGACTTTC CASRPETGYGANVLTF
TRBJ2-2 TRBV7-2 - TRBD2 TGTGCCAGCAGCCCTAGCGGGAGGGGCACCGGGGAGCTGTTTTTT CASSPSGRGTGELFF
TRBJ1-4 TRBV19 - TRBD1 TGTGCCAGTAGTATAGATTGGCAGGGGGCGTACGAACTGTTTTTT CASSIDWQGAYELFF
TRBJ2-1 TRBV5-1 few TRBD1 TGCGCCAGCGGGGACAGGGCCCGAAATGAGCAGTTCTTC CASGDRARNEQFF
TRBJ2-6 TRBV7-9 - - TGTGCCAGCAGCTTAGAGCCGGGCTCTGGGGCCAACGTCCTGACTTTC CASSLEPGSGANVLTF
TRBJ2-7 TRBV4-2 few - TGTGCCAGCAGCTTAGTATGGGGTCAGGGGAGCTCCTACGAGCAGTACTTC CASSLVWGQGSSYEQYF
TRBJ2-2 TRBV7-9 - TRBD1 TGTGCCAGCAGCGGAACGGGACAGGTGAACACCGGGGAGCTGTTTTTT CASSGTGQVNTGELFF
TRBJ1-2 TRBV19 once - TGTGCCAGTAGTCCCCGAATCAGACAGGACCACTATGGCTACACCTTC CASSPRIRQDHYGYTF
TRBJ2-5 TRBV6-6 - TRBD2 TGTGCCAGCAGCTCCGGGGGTAGCGGGGGCCAAGAGACCCAGTACTTC CASSSGGSGGQETQYF
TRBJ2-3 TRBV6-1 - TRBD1 TGTGCCAGCAGTGATCAGGACAGGGCGTATCGTACGCAGTATTTT CASSDQDRAYRTQYF
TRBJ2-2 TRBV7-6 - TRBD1 TGTGCCAGCAGCTCATGGACAGGGACCACCGGGGAGCTGTTTTTT CASSSWTGTTGELFF
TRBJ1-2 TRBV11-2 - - TGTGCCACCACCCGGGGTGGAAACTATGGCTACACCTTC CATTRGGNYGYTF
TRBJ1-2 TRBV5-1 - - TGCGCCAGCAGCTTGCCGGAGAACTATGGCTACACCTTC CASSLPENYGYTF
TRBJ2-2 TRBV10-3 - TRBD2 TGTGCCATCAGTGAACTAGCGGGCTCAGCGGGCACCGGGGAGCTGTTTTTT CAISELAGSAGTGELFF
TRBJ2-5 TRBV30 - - TGTGCCTGGGAGTTATGGGGAGCCCAGTACTTC CAWELWGAQYF
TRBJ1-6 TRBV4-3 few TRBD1 TGCGCCAGCAGCCAAGAGGACAGGGGGTCCCTCCACTTT CASSQEDRGSLHF
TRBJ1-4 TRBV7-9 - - TGTGCCAGCAGCTTAGATGTAAGCGGGGATAACGAAAAACTGTTTTTT CASSLDVSGDNEKLFF
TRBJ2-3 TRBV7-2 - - TGTGCCAGCAGCCGTGGGCTAGCAACAGATACGCAGTATTTT CASSRGLATDTQYF